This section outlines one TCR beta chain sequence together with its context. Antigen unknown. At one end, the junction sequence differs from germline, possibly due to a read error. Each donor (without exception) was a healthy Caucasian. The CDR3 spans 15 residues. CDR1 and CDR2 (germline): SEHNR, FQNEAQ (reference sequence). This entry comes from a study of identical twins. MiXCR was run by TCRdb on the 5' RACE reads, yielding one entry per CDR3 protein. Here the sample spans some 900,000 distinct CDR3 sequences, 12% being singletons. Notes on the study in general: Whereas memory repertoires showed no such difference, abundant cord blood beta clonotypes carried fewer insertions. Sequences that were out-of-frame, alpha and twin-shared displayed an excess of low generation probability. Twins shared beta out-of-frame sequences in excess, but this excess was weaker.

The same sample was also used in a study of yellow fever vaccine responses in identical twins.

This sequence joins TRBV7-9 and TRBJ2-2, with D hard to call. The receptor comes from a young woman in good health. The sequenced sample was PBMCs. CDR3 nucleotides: TGTGCCAGCAGCCCCAAGGCTTCTAACATCGGGGAGCTGTTTTTT. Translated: CASSPKASNIGELFF.